This T cell receptor (beta chain) was found in a study of blood T cell repertoires in COVID-19. Study at large: COVID-19 samples from acute and convalescent phases originated in the United States, Italy and Spain. T cells, B-cell-depleted T cells, or PBMCs supplied cDNA or gDNA.

Germline assignment: CDR1 MNHEY and CDR2 SMNVEV (reference sequence). V lost 2 bases and J 2 bases, leaving 9 bases between the germline ends. This CDR3 contains 14 residues. In the authors' workflow: Reference gene primer amplification in the assay estimated nucleated cell counts. Data came from immunoSEQ multiplex PCR; TCRdb stores just in-frame clones and leaves some out. That table supplies the V and J calls and clone size; D and trimming were determined from the DNA. The data contain about 210,000 clones, roughly 84% of them seen just once; the ten biggest clones take up around 4.9%. The source is a woman over 75 with acute or convalescent COVID-19. The specimen sequenced was peripheral blood. The chain joins TRBV27 to TRBJ1-2, with D possibly being TRBD1 (6 bases). The DNA for the CDR3 is TGTGCCAGCAGTTTAGGGCAGGGGAACTATGGCTACACCTTC. Its translation is CASSLGQGNYGYTF.